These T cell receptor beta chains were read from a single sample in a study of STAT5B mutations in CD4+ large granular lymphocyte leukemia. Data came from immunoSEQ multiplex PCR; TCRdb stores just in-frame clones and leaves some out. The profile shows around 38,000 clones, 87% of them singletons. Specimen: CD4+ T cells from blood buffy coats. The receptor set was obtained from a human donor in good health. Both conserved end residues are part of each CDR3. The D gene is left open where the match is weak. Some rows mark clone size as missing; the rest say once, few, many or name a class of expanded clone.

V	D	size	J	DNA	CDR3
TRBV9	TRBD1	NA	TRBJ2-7	TGTGCCAGCAGCGTAGGCGGGGGACAGGGGTACGAGCAGTACTTC	CASSVGGGQGYEQYF
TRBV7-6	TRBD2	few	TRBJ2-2	TGTGCCAGCAGCTTTTGGGGGAGGGCCACCGGGGAGCTGTTTTTT	CASSFWGRATGELFF
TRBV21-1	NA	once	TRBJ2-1	TGTGCCAGCAGCAAAGGGGTCAGCCCGTACAATGAGCAGTTCTTC	CASSKGVSPYNEQFF
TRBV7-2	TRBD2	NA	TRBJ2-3	TGTGCCAGCACCCGAGAGGGAGGGAGAGTCCCAGATACGCAGTATTTT	CASTREGGRVPDTQYF
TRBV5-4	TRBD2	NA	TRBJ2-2	TGTGCCAGCAGGAAGCGGGAGGGGTCCGGGGTTCGGGGTGTCACCGGGGAGCTGTTTTTT	CASRKREGSGVRGVTGELFF
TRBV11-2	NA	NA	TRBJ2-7	TGTGCCAGCAGCCCTCCGGGTACCTACGAGCAGTACTTC	CASSPPGTYEQYF
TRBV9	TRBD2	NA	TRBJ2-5	TGTGCCAGCAGCGTGAAGGCGGGAGGGCAAGAGACCCAGTACTTC	CASSVKAGGQETQYF
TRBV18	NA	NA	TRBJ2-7	TGTGCCAGCTCACCCGGGGCAGGGGACGCCTACGAGCAGTACTTC	CASSPGAGDAYEQYF
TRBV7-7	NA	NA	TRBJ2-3	TGTGCTAGCAGCTCGACTACCTTTAGCACAGATACGCAGTATTTT	CASSSTTFSTDTQYF
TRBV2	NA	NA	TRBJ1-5	TGTGCCAGCAGTGCCTACAGAAATCAGCCCCAGCATTTT	CASSAYRNQPQHF
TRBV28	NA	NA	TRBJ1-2	TGTGCCAGCAGTTCCCAGCCGACCTATGGCTACACCTTC	CASSSQPTYGYTF
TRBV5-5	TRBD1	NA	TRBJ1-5	TGTGCCAGCAGCTTCTTCCAGGGGGGACAGCCCCAGCATTTT	CASSFFQGGQPQHF
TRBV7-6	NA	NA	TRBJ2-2	TGTGCCAGCAGCAGAGGGCTTGCCGGGGAGCTGTTTTTT	CASSRGLAGELFF
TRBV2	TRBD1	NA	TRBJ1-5	TGTGCCAGCAGTCCGGGACAGGGAAATAGCAATCAGCCCCAGCATTTT	CASSPGQGNSNQPQHF
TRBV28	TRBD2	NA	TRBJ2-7	TGTGCCAGCAGTCCGGGACACCCGACTAGCGGAGCTGTCGAGCAGTACTTC	CASSPGHPTSGAVEQYF
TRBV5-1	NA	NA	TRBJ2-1	TGCGCCAGCAGCTTCTTGGCCTCTAGTGAGCAGTTCTTC	CASSFLASSEQFF
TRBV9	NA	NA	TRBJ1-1	TGTGCCAGCAGCGTAGTAGAGGGGCCTGAAGCTTTCTTT	CASSVVEGPEAFF
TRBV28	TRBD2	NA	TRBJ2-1	TGTGCCAGCTCCCCTAGCGGGAGCGGATACAATGAGCAGTTCTTC	CASSPSGSGYNEQFF
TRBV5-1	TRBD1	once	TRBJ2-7	TGCGCCAGCAGCCCGGGGACAGGGGTATGGCTCGAGCAGTACTTC	CASSPGTGVWLEQYF
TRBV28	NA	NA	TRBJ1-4	TGTGCCAGCAGTTTAAGGGCTGCAACTAATGAAAAACTGTTTTTT	CASSLRAATNEKLFF
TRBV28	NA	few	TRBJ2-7	TGTGCCAGCAGTCCCCCGGACAGCCCCTACGAGCAGTACTTC	CASSPPDSPYEQYF
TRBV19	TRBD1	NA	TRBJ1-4	TGTGCCAGTAGAGATGCCGGGACAGGGGATGAAAAACTGTTTTTT	CASRDAGTGDEKLFF
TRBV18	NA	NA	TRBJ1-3	TGTGCCAGCTCACCAGGGGGCCATGGAAACACCATATATTTT	CASSPGGHGNTIYF
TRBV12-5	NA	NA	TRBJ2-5	TGTGCTAGTGGCCTTGGTAGTGGCCAAGAGACCCAGTACTTC	CASGLGSGQETQYF
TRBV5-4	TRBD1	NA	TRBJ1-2	TGTGCCAGCACCGTCGAATTAGGGGGCGCTCACTATGGCTACACCTTC	CASTVELGGAHYGYTF